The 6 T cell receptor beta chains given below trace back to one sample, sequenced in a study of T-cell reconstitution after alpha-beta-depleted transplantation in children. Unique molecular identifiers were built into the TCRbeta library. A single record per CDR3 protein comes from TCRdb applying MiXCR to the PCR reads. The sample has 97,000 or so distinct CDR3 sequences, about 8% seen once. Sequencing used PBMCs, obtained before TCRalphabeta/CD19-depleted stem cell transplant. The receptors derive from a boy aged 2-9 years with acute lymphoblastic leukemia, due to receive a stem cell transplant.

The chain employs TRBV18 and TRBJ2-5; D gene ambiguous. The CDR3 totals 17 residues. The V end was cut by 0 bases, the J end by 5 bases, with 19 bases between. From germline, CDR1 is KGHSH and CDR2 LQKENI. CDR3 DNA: TGTGCCAGCTCACCACCGCCCTCCGGGCAGGTCAAGGAGACCCAGTACTTC. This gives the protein CASSPPPSGQVKETQYF. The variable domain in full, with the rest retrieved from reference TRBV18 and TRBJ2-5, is NAGVMQNPRHLVRRRGQEARLRCSPMKGHSHVYWYRQLPEEGLKFMVYLQKENIIDESGMPKERFSAEFPKEGPSILRIQQVVRGDSAAYFCASSPPPSGQVKETQYFGPGTRLLVL.

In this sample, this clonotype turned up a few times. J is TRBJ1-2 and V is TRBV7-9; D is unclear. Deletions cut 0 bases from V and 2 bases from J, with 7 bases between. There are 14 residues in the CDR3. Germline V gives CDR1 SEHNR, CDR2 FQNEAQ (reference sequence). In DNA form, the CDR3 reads TGTGCCAGCAGCTTAGCGGGGTGGAACTATGGCTACACCTTC. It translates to CASSLAGWNYGYTF.

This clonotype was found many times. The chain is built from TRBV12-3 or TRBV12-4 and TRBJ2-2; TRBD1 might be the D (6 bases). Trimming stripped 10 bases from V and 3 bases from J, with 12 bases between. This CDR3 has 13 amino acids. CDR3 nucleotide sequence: TGTGCCACCGGACAGTTACACACCGGGGAGCTGTTTTTT. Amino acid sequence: CATGQLHTGELFF.

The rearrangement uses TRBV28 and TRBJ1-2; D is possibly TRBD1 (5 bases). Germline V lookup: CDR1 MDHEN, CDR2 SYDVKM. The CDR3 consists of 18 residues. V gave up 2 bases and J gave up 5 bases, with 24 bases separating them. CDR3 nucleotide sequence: TGTGCCAGCAGTTTACCCACGTCGACAGCCTTGGTTTGGTATGGCTACACCTTC. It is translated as CASSLPTSTALVWYGYTF.

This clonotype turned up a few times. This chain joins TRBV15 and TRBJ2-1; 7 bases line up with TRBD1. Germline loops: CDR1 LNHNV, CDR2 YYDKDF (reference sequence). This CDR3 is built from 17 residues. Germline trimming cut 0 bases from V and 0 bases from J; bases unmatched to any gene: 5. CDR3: CATSRESGGFSYNEQFF. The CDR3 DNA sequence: TGTGCCACCAGCAGAGAATCAGGGGGTTTCTCCTACAATGAGCAGTTCTTC.

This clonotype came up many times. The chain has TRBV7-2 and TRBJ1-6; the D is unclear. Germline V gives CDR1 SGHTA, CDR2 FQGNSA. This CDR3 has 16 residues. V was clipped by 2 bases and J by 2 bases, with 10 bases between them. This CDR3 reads CASSLIAEAYNSPLHF. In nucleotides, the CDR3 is TGTGCCAGCAGCTTAATTGCAGAGGCCTATAATTCACCCCTCCACTTT.